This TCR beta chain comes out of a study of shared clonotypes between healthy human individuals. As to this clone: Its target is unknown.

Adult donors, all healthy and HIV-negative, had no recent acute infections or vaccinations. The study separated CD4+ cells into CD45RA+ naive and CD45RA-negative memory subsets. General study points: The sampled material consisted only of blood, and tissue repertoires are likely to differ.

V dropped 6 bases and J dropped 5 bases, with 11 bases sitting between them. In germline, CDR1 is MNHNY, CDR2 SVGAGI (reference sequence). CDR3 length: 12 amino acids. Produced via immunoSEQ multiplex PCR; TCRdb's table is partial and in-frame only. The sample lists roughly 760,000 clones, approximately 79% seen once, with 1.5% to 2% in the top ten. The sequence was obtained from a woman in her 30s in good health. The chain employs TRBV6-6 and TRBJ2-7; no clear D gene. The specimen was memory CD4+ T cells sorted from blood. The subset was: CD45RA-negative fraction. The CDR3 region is CASSHGRDEQYF. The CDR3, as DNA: TGTGCCAGCAGCCACGGACGGGACGAGCAGTACTTC.